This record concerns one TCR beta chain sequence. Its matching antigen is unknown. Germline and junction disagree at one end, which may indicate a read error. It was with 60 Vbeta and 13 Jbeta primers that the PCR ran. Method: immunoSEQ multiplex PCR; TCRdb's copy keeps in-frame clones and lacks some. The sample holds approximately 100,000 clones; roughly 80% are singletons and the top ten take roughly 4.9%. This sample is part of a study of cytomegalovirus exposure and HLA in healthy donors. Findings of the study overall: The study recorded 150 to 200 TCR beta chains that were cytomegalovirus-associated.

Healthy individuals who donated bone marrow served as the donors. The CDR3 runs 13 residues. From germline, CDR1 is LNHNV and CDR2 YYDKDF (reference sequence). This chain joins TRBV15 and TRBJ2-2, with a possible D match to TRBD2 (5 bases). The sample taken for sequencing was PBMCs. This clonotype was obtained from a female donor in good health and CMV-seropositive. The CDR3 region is CATSRGLTGELLF. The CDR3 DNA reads TGTGCCACCAGCAGAGGGTTAACCGGGGAGCTGCTTTTT.